This TCR beta chain was sequenced in a study of T cell responses to AZD1222 COVID-19 vaccine. V dropped 6 bases and J dropped 5 bases, with 14 bases sitting between them. Germline V lookup: CDR1 SGHKS, CDR2 YYEKEE (reference sequence). CDR3 size: 13 residues. TCRdb's copy holds only in-frame clones and misses some; the assay was immunoSEQ multiplex PCR. The repertoire includes over 100,000 clones, approximately 90% of them detected once, and approximately 1.8% sits in the top ten. This clone was seen once. The rearrangement uses TRBV5-5 and TRBJ1-2; maybe TRBD1 (5 bases). The sequencing here drew on peripheral blood, taken on day 0 of AZD1222 vaccination. This TCR was sampled from an adult in good health. The CDR3 loop is CASTWGGEYGYTF. CDR3 coding DNA: TGTGCCAGCACCTGGGGAGGGGAATATGGCTACACCTTC.